Included here is one T cell receptor beta chain sequence, with context. There is no known antigen for this receptor. The record has no base qualities; no much larger clone is one base away. V loses 5 bases, J loses 0 bases, and the germline ends lie 13 bases apart. Spanning cysteine to phenylalanine, the CDR3 consists of 15 amino acids. Here the CDR3 DNA is all that survives: 45 bases in frame from base 1. Looking up the germline V gene (reference sequence) yields CDR1 MNHEY and CDR2 SMNVEV. From the second PCR step on, the TCR alpha and beta chain libraries were amplified in separate reactions. The CMV status of each donor was determined by measuring IFNgamma production from CD4+ T cells after fresh PBMCs had been stimulated overnight with CMV viral lysate. Using Miltenyi beads, CD4 T cells were first positively selected, and CD8 T cells were then positively selected from the CD4-negative fraction. After staining for CD3, CD4, CD8, CD45RA, CD27 and a live/dead dye, cells were sorted on a BD Aria II into four subsets based on CD45RA and CD27. For sorting, CD45RA-CD27- cells were defined as effector memory cells, while CD45RA+CD27- cells were defined as EMRA cells. A few healthy volunteers provided blood, and the blood of each volunteer was split into CD4 and CD8 T cells and then into four differentiation subsets. Approximately 120 ml of peripheral blood was collected from each donor, and PBMC were isolated from the blood using Ficoll-Paque PLUS density-gradient centrifugation. After sorting, cells were lysed in RLT buffer, RNA was extracted using a Qiagen RNeasy kit, and the extracted RNA was stored at -80 degrees C.

This sample was included in a study of naive and memory T cell subsets (dated by TCRdb to about 2017). As for the study more broadly: Sorted naive and memory T cell subsets from peripheral blood were analyzed in the study using a UMI-based, open-source pipeline for TCR alpha and beta sequencing. IgG serology results and the functional CMV T cell responses were in complete agreement. RNA was DNase-treated and reverse transcribed with TCR constant-region primers, mostly using SuperScript III.

The library was built by means of UMI-ligation and nested PCR. To cover both TRBC1 and TRBC2, the beta constant-region primer consisted of an equimolar mix of two oligonucleotides. T4 RNA ligase 1 ligated a single-stranded oligonucleotide carrying the SP2 primer and a 12-nucleotide UMI to the cDNA 3' end. The ligated cDNA went through four rounds of PCR with nested alpha and beta constant-region primers together with the SP2 primer. The ligation reaction was incubated at 16°C for about 18-24 hours. PCR2 was typically run as a SYBR Green qPCR and stopped at a predetermined threshold to prevent over-amplification. All purifications after the first were performed with Agencourt AMPure XP magnetic beads. Libraries were quantified by Qubit and checked on a TapeStation, with a main peak expected near 650 bp. Pooled libraries were sequenced on an Illumina MiSeq using v2 2x251 paired-end kits, and typically about 0.95-2.3 million reads were obtained per sample. Libraries were pooled at about 3.7 nM per sample, and roughly 4.5-8% PhiX was added to improve cluster recognition. In the paper's pipeline: Decombinator assigned V and J genes to Demultiplexor-processed FASTQ reads by tag matching, allowing a single base-pair mismatch. Collapsinator used UMIs to correct both sequencing errors and frequency errors arising from PCR heterogeneity. CDR3Translator translated TCRs and extracted CDR3s from the conserved cysteine to the FGXG phenylalanine, flagging non-productive sequences. Repertoires were subsampled to equal numbers of UMI-defined TCRs before Gini, Shannon entropy and inverse Simpson indices were calculated. Within the linear range, a power law was fitted by maximum likelihood to the distributions of clonotype abundance. When run on a single naive CD8 sample, MIGEC and the pipeline yielded similar UMI counts, similar unique TCR numbers and similar clonal distributions. A set of roughly 7,000 CMV-associated CDR3 sequences, compiled from VDJdb and a published dataset, was used to search the repertoires. TCRdb trimmed the raw reads at Q25, called clones with MiXCR and kept productive beta chains. One record per CDR3 amino acid sequence lists the most common genes and DNA. The V and J calls follow TCRdb's processing rather than the paper's. The sample has 29,000 or so distinct CDR3 sequences on record, 9.5% to 12% of them singletons. The ten largest clones represent around a sixth of the sample.

On the study overall, not on this receptor specifically: TCR abundance followed a power law with an exponent that was different for naive and memory subsets but consistent across the three individuals. In both CD4 and CD8 cells, going from naive through CM, EM and EMRA, the Gini index went up while Shannon and inverse Simpson diversity went down. RNA-based TCR counts may be affected by expression changes linked to T cell activation and differentiation. Once error correction was done, more than 95% of naive TCR sequences showed up just once, which made the naive abundance distributions much steeper than those of the memory subsets. The repertoire findings for the naive and memory subsets could not be validated against a ground truth because none was available. A clonotype was defined as a single alpha or beta chain sequence rather than as a paired alpha/beta receptor.

The sequencing sample was made of effector memory CD4+ T cells from blood. Taken with the paper, the label for cell subset or site translates to: effector memory, CD45RA- CD27-. The rearrangement combines TRBV27 with TRBJ1-2; too little of a D gene remains to name it. The TCR was taken from a human donor in good health. The CDR3 protein: CASSPVWAPNYGYTF. The nucleotide sequence reads as follows: TGTGCCAGCAGTCCGGTATGGGCCCCTAACTATGGCTACACCTTC.